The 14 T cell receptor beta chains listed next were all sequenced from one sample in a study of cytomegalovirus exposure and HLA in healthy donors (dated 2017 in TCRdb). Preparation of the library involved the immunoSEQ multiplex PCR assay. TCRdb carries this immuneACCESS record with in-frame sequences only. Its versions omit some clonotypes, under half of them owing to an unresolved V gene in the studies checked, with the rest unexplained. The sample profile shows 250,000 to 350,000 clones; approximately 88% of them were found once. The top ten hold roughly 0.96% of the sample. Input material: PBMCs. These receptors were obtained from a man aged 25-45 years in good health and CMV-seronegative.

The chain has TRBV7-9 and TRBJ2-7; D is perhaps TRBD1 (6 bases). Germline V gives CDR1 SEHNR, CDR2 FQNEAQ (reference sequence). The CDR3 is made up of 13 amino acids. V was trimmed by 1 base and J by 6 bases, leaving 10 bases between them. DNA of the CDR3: TGTGCCAGCAGCTTAGACAGGGCCCCCGAGCAGTACTTC. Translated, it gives CASSLDRAPEQYF.

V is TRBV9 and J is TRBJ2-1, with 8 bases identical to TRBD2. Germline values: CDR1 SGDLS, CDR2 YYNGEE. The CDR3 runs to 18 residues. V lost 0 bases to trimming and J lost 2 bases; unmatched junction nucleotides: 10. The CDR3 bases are TGTGCCAGCAGCGTAGCGGGGGGGATTATAAGGCCCTACAATGAGCAGTTCTTC. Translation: CASSVAGGIIRPYNEQFF.

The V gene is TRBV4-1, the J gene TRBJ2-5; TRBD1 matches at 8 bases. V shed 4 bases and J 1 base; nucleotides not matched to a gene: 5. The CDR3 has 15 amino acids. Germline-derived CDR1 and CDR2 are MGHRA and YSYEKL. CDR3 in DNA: TGCGCCAGCAGCCTTCTGACAGGGGCCCAAGAGACCCAGTACTTC. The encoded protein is CASSLLTGAQETQYF.

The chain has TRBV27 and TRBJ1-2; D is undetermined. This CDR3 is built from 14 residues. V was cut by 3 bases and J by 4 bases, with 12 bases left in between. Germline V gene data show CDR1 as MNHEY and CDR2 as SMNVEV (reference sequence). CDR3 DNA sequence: TGTGCCAGCAGTTTTGCAGGAGGGAGCTATGGCTACACCTTC. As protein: CASSFAGGSYGYTF.

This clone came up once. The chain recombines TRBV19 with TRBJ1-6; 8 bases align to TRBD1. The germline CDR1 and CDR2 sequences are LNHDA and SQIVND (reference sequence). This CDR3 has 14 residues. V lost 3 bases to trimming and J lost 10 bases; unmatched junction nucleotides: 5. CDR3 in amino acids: CASSMDRERSPLHF. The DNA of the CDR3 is TGTGCCAGTAGTATGGACAGGGAGAGGTCACCCCTCCACTTT. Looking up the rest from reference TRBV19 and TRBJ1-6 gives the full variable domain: DGGITQSPKYLFRKEGQNVTLSCEQNLNHDAMYWYRQDPGQGLRLIYYSQIVNDFQKGDIAEGYSVSREKKESFPLTVTSAQKNPTAFYLCASSMDRERSPLHFGNGTRLTVT.

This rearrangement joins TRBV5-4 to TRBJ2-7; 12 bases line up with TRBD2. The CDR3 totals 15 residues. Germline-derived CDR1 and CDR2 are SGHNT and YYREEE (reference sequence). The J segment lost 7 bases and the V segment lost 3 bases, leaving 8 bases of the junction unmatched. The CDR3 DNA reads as TGTGCCAGCAGCTCTTCTAGCGGGGGGGCCAGGGAGCAGTACTTC. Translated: CASSSSSGGAREQYF.

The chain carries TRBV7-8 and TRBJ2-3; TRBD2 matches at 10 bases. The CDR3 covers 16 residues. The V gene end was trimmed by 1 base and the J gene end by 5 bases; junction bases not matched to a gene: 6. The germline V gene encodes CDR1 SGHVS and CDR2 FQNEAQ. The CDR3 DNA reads TGTGCCAGCAGCTTAGGTGGTAGCGGGGGGCAAGATACGCAGTATTTT. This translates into CASSLGGSGGQDTQYF.

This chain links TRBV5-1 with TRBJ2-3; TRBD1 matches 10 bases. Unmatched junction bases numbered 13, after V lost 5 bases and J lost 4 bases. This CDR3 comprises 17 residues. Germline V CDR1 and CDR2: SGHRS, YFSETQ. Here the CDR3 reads CASSKTDRGLVADTQYF. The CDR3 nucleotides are TGCGCCAGCAGTAAAACCGACAGGGGGCTCGTCGCAGATACGCAGTATTTT.

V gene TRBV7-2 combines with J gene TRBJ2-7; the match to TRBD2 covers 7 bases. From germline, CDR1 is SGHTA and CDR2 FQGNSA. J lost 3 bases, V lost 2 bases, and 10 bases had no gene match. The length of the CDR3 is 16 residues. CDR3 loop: CASSLSGGSNNYEQYF. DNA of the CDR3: TGTGCCAGCAGCTTAAGCGGCGGGAGCAATAACTACGAGCAGTACTTC.

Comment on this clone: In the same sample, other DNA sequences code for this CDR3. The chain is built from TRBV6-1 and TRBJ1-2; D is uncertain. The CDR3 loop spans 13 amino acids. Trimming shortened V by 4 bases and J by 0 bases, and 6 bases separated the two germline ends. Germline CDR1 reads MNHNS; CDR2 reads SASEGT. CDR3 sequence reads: CASSGTANYGYTF. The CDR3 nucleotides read TGTGCCAGCAGTGGAACAGCTAACTATGGCTACACCTTC.

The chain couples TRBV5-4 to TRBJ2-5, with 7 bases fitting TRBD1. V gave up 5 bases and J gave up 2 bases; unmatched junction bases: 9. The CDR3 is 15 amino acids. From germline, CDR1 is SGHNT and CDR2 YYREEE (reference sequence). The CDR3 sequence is CASRPGTAPQETQYF. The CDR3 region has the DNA TGTGCCAGCAGGCCTGGGACAGCCCCACAAGAGACCCAGTACTTC.

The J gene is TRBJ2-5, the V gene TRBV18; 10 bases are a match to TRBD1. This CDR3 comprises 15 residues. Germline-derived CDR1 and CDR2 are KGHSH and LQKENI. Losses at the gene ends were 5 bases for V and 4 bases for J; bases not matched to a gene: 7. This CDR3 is CASSSIGQGGETQYF. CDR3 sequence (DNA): TGTGCCAGCTCATCAATCGGACAGGGGGGAGAGACCCAGTACTTC. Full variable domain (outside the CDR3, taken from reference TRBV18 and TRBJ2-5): NAGVMQNPRHLVRRRGQEARLRCSPMKGHSHVYWYRQLPEEGLKFMVYLQKENIIDESGMPKERFSAEFPKEGPSILRIQQVVRGDSAAYFCASSSIGQGGETQYFGPGTRLLVL.

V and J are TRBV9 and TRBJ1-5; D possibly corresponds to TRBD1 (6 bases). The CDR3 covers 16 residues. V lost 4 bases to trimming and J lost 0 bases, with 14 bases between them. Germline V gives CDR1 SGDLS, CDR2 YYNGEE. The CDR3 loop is CASSPGQPHSNQPQHF. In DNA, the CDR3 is TGTGCCAGCAGCCCAGGACAGCCCCATAGCAATCAGCCCCAGCATTTT.

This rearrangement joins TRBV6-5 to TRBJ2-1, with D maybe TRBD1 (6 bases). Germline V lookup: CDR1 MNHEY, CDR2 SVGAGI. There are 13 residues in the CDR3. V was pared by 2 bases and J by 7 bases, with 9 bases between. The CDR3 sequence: CASSYTQGNEQFF. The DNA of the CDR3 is TGTGCCAGCAGTTACACCCAGGGGAATGAGCAGTTCTTC.